Presented here are 32 T cell receptor beta chains from one specimen sequenced in a study of shared clonotypes between healthy human individuals. Here immunoSEQ multiplex PCR was the method, and the copy in TCRdb shows in-frame clones only, minus some. The repertoire has roughly 1,500,000 clones, 98% of them found once; the top ten carry about 0.4%. Specimen: naive CD4+ T cells sorted from blood. Subset specified: CD45RA+ positively selected. The receptor source for this set is a man between 25 and 39 years old in good health.

The chain combines TRBV19 with TRBJ2-1; TRBD2 might be the D (5 bases). Germline CDR1 is LNHDA and CDR2 is SQIVND (reference sequence). The CDR3 extends over 13 amino acids. Trimming stripped 4 bases from V and 10 bases from J, with 14 bases between. The CDR3 loop reads CASSSGTTREQFF. CDR3 in DNA: TGTGCCAGTAGTAGCGGCACAACTAGGGAGCAGTTCTTC.

V is TRBV19 and J is TRBJ2-1, with D possibly matching TRBD1 (6 bases). The germline CDR1 and CDR2 sequences are LNHDA and SQIVND (reference sequence). The V and J ends lost 5 bases and 4 bases respectively, with 15 bases between them. The CDR3 has 15 amino acids. The CDR3 bases are TGTGCCAGTAGTCAACAGGGTGGTGCGTACAATGAGCAGTTCTTC. This gives the protein CASSQQGGAYNEQFF.

The V and J genes are TRBV7-9 and TRBJ2-7, with TRBD2 matching 8 bases. This CDR3 is 15 amino acids long. Germline V CDR1 and CDR2: SEHNR, FQNEAQ (reference sequence). After removal of 3 bases from V and 2 bases from J, the junction contained 6 bases not matched to a gene. CDR3 DNA sequence: TGTGCCAGCAGCTTCGAAGGCGGGAGGACCTACGAGCAGTACTTC. Encoded protein: CASSFEGGRTYEQYF.

The chain combines TRBV9 with TRBJ2-3; 9 positions match TRBD2. The CDR3 consists of 15 residues. Germline assignment: CDR1 SGDLS and CDR2 YYNGEE. V shed 2 bases, J shed 4 bases, and the junction held 5 bases outside the gene matches. The CDR3 loop reads CASSVGTSFADTQYF. CDR3 coding DNA: TGTGCCAGCAGCGTCGGGACTAGCTTCGCAGATACGCAGTATTTT.

This chain uses TRBV9 with TRBJ2-2, with no clear D. The CDR3 contains 13 residues. Germline-derived CDR1 and CDR2 are SGDLS and YYNGEE. V was clipped by 0 bases and J by 4 bases, with 4 bases between them. CDR3 nucleotide sequence: TGTGCCAGCAGCGTAGTGCTCACCGGGGAGCTGTTTTTT. This translates into CASSVVLTGELFF.

For this clone: The sample carries other DNA sequences with the same CDR3. The chain links TRBV28 to TRBJ2-1; 10 bases align to TRBD2. V lost 4 bases and J lost 0; bases outside the gene matches: 0. CDR3 length equals 15 residues. Germline values: CDR1 MDHEN, CDR2 SYDVKM. The CDR3 region has the DNA TGTGCCAGCAGTTCTAGCGGGAGCTCCTACAATGAGCAGTTCTTC. It yields the protein CASSSSGSSYNEQFF.

J is TRBJ1-5 and V is TRBV19, with D perhaps TRBD1 (5 bases). This CDR3 region has 17 residues. Trimming removed 11 bases at V and 0 bases at J, with 23 bases between. Germline lookup yields CDR1 LNHDA and CDR2 SQIVND (reference sequence). The CDR3 sequence: CASTEGSRGYSNQPQHF. Written as DNA, the CDR3 is TGTGCCTCCACGGAGGGGTCCAGAGGTTATAGCAATCAGCCCCAGCATTTT.

The chain is built from TRBV6-1 and TRBJ2-3; 7 bases are a match to TRBD1. The V gene end was trimmed by 4 bases and the J gene end by 1 base; junction bases not matched to a gene: 5. In germline, CDR1 is MNHNS, CDR2 SASEGT. The CDR3 covers 15 residues. The DNA for the CDR3 is TGTGCCAGCAGTGTCCCAGGGGGACGCACAGATACGCAGTATTTT. Translated: CASSVPGGRTDTQYF.

The chain joins TRBV5-1 to TRBJ2-7; D is perhaps TRBD1 or TRBD2 (5 bases each). Germline CDR1 and CDR2: SGHRS and YFSETQ. CDR3 length: 14 residues. The V end was cut by 3 bases, the J end by 0 bases, with 10 bases between. CDR3 DNA: TGCGCCAGCAGCTCCTCCGGGACCTCCTACGAGCAGTACTTC. This gives the protein CASSSSGTSYEQYF.

This chain connects TRBV2 to TRBJ2-2, with TRBD2 matching 9 bases. The CDR3 totals 16 residues. CDR1 and CDR2 from the germline V gene are SNHLY and FYNNEI. Losses at the gene ends were 7 bases for V and 0 bases for J; bases not matched to a gene: 6. The CDR3 DNA reads as TGTGCCAGCAACCGCGGGAGGGTGGCGAACACCGGGGAGCTGTTTTTT. Protein sequence: CASNRGRVANTGELFF. Based on the CDR3 plus reference TRBV2 and TRBJ2-2, the full variable domain is EPEVTQTPSHQVTQMGQEVILRCVPISNHLYFYWYRQILGQKVEFLVSFYNNEISEKSEIFDDQFSVERPDGSNFTLKIRSTKLEDSAMYFCASNRGRVANTGELFFGEGSRLTVL.

The rearrangement joins TRBV7-9 to TRBJ2-7; perhaps TRBD1 as D (6 bases). Per germline, CDR1 SEHNR and CDR2 FQNEAQ (reference sequence). The V end lost 8 bases, the J end lost 3 bases, and 20 bases lay between the germline ends. CDR3 length: 15 residues. Here the CDR3 DNA reads TGTGCCAGCTCTAACGGGGACACTACAATCTACGAGCAGTACTTC. As protein: CASSNGDTTIYEQYF.

The chain is built from TRBV4-3 and TRBJ2-7; a possible D gene is TRBD1 (5 bases). Germline assignment: CDR1 LGHNA and CDR2 YSLEER. The germline V and J ends were trimmed by 1 base and 2 bases, with 12 bases remaining between them. The CDR3 length is 15 residues. CDR3 in amino acids: CASSQATTGTYEQYF. CDR3 bases: TGCGCCAGCAGCCAAGCAACAACAGGTACCTACGAGCAGTACTTC.

This chain links TRBV27 with TRBJ2-1; D could derive from TRBD1 or TRBD2 (5 bases each). V lost 6 bases and J 0 bases, leaving 12 bases between the germline ends. This CDR3 comprises 15 residues. The germline CDR1 and CDR2 sequences are MNHEY and SMNVEV (reference sequence). The DNA of the CDR3 is TGTGCCAGCAGCTTGGGACGCCTCTCCTACAATGAGCAGTTCTTC. Protein product: CASSLGRLSYNEQFF.

The J gene is TRBJ1-5, the V gene TRBV7-9; tentatively, D is TRBD1 (5 bases). V lost 4 bases and J 0 bases, leaving 7 bases between the germline ends. CDR1 and CDR2 from the germline V gene are SEHNR and FQNEAQ (reference sequence). The CDR3 covers 14 residues. CDR3 residues: CASSSQDSNQPQHF. The CDR3 DNA reads TGTGCCAGCAGCTCACAGGATAGCAATCAGCCCCAGCATTTT.

The CDR3 region is CASSQVAAGLSEQYF. DNA of the CDR3: TGCGCCAGCAGCCAAGTGGCAGCAGGGCTTTCCGAGCAGTACTTC. This chain joins TRBV4-3 and TRBJ2-7; TRBD1 might be the D (5 bases). CDR3 length equals 15 residues. Trimming took 1 base from V and 6 from J, leaving 16 bases between them. Germline V lookup: CDR1 LGHNA, CDR2 YSLEER.

The rearrangement joins TRBV9 to TRBJ1-1; the D gene is possibly TRBD1 (6 bases). This CDR3 region has 16 residues. The V and J ends lost 3 bases and 7 bases respectively, with 22 bases between them. Germline V CDR1 and CDR2: SGDLS, YYNGEE. The CDR3 DNA follows: TGTGCCAGCAGCGCCAGTAGCCGACCGGACAGAAATGAAGCTTTCTTT. As protein: CASSASSRPDRNEAFF.

The genes are TRBV7-9 and TRBJ1-4; perhaps TRBD1 as D (5 bases). With 3 bases removed from V and 8 bases from J, the gap between germline ends came to 16 bases. The V gene's germline CDR1 is SEHNR and CDR2 FQNEAQ (reference sequence). CDR3 length: 15 amino acids. This chain's CDR3 is CASSFFPGGTEKLFF. The DNA of the CDR3 is TGTGCCAGCAGCTTCTTCCCGGGAGGGACCGAAAAACTGTTTTTT.

The chain combines TRBV5-8 with TRBJ2-1; the D gene is possibly TRBD1 (6 bases). Per the germline V gene, CDR1 is SGHTS and CDR2 is YDEGEE. The V and J ends lost 5 bases and 2 bases respectively, with 14 bases between them. This CDR3 comprises 15 residues. The CDR3 DNA follows: TGTGCCAGCAGTTTATCCGGGACACCCTACAATGAGCAGTTCTTC. Its protein is CASSLSGTPYNEQFF.

This chain uses TRBV5-1 with TRBJ1-3, with TRBD1 identical over 8 bases. Germline V lookup: CDR1 SGHRS, CDR2 YFSETQ. The CDR3 loop spans 15 amino acids. Trimming took 4 bases from V and 0 from J; bases not matched to a gene: 3. CDR3 DNA: TGCGCCAGCAGCCCGACAGGGGCCTCTGGAAACACCATATATTTT. Residues: CASSPTGASGNTIYF.

The rearrangement uses TRBV9 and TRBJ1-1; no clear D gene. Per the germline V gene, CDR1 is SGDLS and CDR2 is YYNGEE. The V gene lost 0 bases and the J gene lost 11 bases, with 17 bases spanning the gap. The CDR3 loop spans 14 amino acids. The CDR3 reads CASSVGEGLAGAFF. The CDR3 nucleotides read TGTGCCAGCAGCGTAGGTGAAGGGTTAGCGGGCGCTTTCTTT.

In nucleotides, the CDR3 is TGTGCCAGCAGCCGTTTTTGGGACGCGCCAACCCAGTACTTC. Its translation is CASSRFWDAPTQYF. V usage is TRBV7-2 and J usage is TRBJ2-5; the D gene could be TRBD1 or TRBD2 (5 bases each). Germline loops: CDR1 SGHTA, CDR2 FQGNSA. CDR3 length: 14 residues. Trimming took 5 bases from V and 8 from J, leaving 18 bases between them.

This clone was seen only once. The V and J genes are TRBV30 and TRBJ1-2; no reliable D call. CDR3 size: 13 residues. V gave up 0 bases and J gave up 8 bases, with 13 bases separating them. Per germline, CDR1 GTSNPN and CDR2 SVGIG (reference sequence). The CDR3 loop is CAWSVGHLLGYTF. The CDR3, as DNA: TGTGCCTGGAGTGTAGGGCATCTCCTGGGCTACACCTTC.

This clone appeared once. V gene TRBV5-4 combines with J gene TRBJ2-2; D possibly corresponds to TRBD1 (7 bases). V lost 4 bases and J 4 bases, leaving 20 bases between the germline ends. The CDR3 is made up of 17 amino acids. Germline assignment: CDR1 SGHNT and CDR2 YYREEE (reference sequence). The CDR3 protein is CASSPRGAGSTTGELFF. The CDR3 DNA reads TGTGCCAGCAGCCCCAGGGGGGCGGGGTCGACCACCGGGGAGCTGTTTTTT.

The genes are TRBV4-3 and TRBJ2-5, with 14 bases fitting TRBD2. The junction had 5 bases not matched to a gene; V was cut back by 4 bases and J by 7 bases. This CDR3 region has 15 residues. Per germline, CDR1 LGHNA and CDR2 YSLEER. The CDR3 is CASSRGLAGAATQYF. CDR3 bases: TGCGCCAGCAGCCGGGGACTAGCGGGAGCGGCGACCCAGTACTTC.

The chain has TRBV2 and TRBJ2-7, with TRBD1 as a possible D gene (5 bases). CDR3 length equals 15 residues. Germline loops: CDR1 SNHLY, CDR2 FYNNEI. V gave up 2 bases and J gave up 3 bases, with 14 bases separating them. CDR3 coding DNA: TGTGCCAGCAGTGAAAGTTTCGCCCAGGGCTACGAGCAGTACTTC. This encodes CASSESFAQGYEQYF.

As DNA, the CDR3 is TGTGCCTGGAGCTCCGGACATACGCAGTATTTT. Encoded protein: CAWSSGHTQYF. This chain joins TRBV30 and TRBJ2-3; no firm D call. The V and J ends lost 3 bases and 7 bases respectively, with 8 bases between them. CDR3 size: 11 residues. Per germline, CDR1 GTSNPN and CDR2 SVGIG (reference sequence).

The gene calls are TRBV2 and TRBJ2-1; 9 bases map to TRBD2. CDR1 SNHLY and CDR2 FYNNEI come from the germline V gene. Trimming took 2 bases from V and 3 from J; bases not matched to a gene: 5. This CDR3 is built from 16 residues. Written as DNA, the CDR3 is TGTGCCAGCAGTGAAAGGCTAGCGGGATTCTACAATGAGCAGTTCTTC. Translated: CASSERLAGFYNEQFF.

The chain has TRBV5-1 and TRBJ1-1; no clear D gene. The CDR3 spans 13 residues. Germline V CDR1 and CDR2: SGHRS, YFSETQ. Trimming shortened V by 1 base and J by 1 base, and 5 bases separated the two germline ends. CDR3 DNA sequence: TGCGCCAGCAGCTTGTATCCGAACACTGAAGCTTTCTTT. This gives the protein CASSLYPNTEAFF.

Only one count was recorded for this clone. This chain links TRBV4-1 with TRBJ2-1; a weak D match, TRBD2 (6 bases). This CDR3 has 16 amino acids. Germline values: CDR1 MGHRA, CDR2 YSYEKL. V shed 3 bases and J shed 1 base, with 13 bases lying between them. The CDR3 reads CASSHRWEVSYNEQFF. DNA of the CDR3: TGCGCCAGCAGCCACAGGTGGGAGGTTTCCTACAATGAGCAGTTCTTC.

V and J are TRBV29-1 and TRBJ1-5; D unclear. Per germline, CDR1 SQVTM and CDR2 ANQGSEA. V lost 6 bases and J 5 bases, leaving 14 bases between the germline ends. The CDR3 contains 13 residues. This CDR3 reads CSVATRKDQPQHF. CDR3 DNA sequence: TGCAGCGTGGCGACGAGGAAGGATCAGCCCCAGCATTTT.

V usage is TRBV10-3 and J usage is TRBJ2-6; D is possibly TRBD2 (6 bases). V was shortened by 3 bases and J by 0 bases, with 15 bases between the two germline ends. CDR1 is ENHRY and CDR2 is SYGVKD in the germline V gene. This CDR3 spans 18 amino acids. The CDR3 is CAISDSGLRSSGANVLTF. The DNA for the CDR3 is TGTGCCATCAGTGACTCGGGACTGCGCAGCTCTGGGGCCAACGTCCTGACTTTC.

J is TRBJ2-5 and V is TRBV27, with 11 positions matching TRBD2. CDR3 length: 16 residues. Germline V gene lookup returns CDR1 MNHEY and CDR2 SMNVEV (reference sequence). V shed 2 bases and J 5 bases; nucleotides not matched to a gene: 7. This chain's CDR3 is CASSLEWASGRETQYF. DNA of the CDR3: TGTGCCAGCAGTTTAGAATGGGCTAGCGGGAGGGAGACCCAGTACTTC.